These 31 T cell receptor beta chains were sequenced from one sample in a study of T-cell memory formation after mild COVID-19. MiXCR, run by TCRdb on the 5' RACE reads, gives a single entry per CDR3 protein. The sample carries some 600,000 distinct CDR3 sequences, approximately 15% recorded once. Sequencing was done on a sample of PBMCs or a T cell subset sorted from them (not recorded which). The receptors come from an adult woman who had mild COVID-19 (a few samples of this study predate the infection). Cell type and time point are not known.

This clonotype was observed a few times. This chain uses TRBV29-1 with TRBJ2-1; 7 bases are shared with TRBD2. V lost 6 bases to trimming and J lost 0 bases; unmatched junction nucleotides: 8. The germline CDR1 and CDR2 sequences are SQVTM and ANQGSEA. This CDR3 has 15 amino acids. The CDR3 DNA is TGCAGCGTCCTAGCGGCCAACTTCTCCTACAATGAGCAGTTCTTC. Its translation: CSVLAANFSYNEQFF.

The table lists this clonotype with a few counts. The CDR3 sequence is CASSWILGPNYGYTF. Here the CDR3 DNA reads TGTGCCAGCAGCTGGATTTTGGGACCTAACTATGGCTACACCTTC. The chain is built from TRBV7-2 and TRBJ1-2; a weak D match, TRBD1 (5 bases). CDR1 and CDR2 (germline): SGHTA, FQGNSA. The length of the CDR3 is 15 residues. Trimming removed 4 bases at V and 0 bases at J, with 12 bases between.

Here the CDR3 reads CSASGSYSATNEKLFF. DNA of the CDR3: TGCAGTGCTAGTGGGTCCTACAGTGCAACTAATGAAAAACTGTTTTTT. V gene TRBV20-1 combines with J gene TRBJ1-4; D is unclear. Between the trimmed V and J ends, which lost 3 bases and 0 bases, there was a span of 14 bases. Germline CDR1 is DFQATT and CDR2 is SNEGSKA (reference sequence). This CDR3 is built from 16 residues.

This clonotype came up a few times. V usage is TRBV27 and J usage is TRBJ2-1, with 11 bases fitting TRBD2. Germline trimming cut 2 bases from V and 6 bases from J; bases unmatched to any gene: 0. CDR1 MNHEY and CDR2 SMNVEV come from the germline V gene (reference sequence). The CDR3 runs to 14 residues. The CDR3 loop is CASSLLAGGNEQFF. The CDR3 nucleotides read TGTGCCAGCAGTTTACTAGCGGGGGGCAATGAGCAGTTCTTC.

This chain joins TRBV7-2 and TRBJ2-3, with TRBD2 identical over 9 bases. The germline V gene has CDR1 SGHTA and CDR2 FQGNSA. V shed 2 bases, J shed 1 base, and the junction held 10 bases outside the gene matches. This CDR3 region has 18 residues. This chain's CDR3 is CASSLIPVAGDGTDTQYF. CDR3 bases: TGTGCCAGCAGCTTAATCCCCGTAGCGGGAGACGGCACAGATACGCAGTATTTT.

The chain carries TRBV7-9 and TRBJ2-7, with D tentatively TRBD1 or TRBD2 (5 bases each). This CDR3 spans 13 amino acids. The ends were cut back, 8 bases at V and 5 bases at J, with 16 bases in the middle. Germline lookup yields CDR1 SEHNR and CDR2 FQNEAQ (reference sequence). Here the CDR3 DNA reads TGTGCCAGCTCCAGGACGGGGACCCACGAGCAGTACTTC. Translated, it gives CASSRTGTHEQYF.

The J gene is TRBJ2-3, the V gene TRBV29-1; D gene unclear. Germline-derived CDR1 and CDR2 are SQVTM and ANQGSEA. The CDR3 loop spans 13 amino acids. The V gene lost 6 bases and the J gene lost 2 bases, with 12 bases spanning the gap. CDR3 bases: TGCAGCGTGTTCGGGCTGCTCACAGATACGCAGTATTTT. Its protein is CSVFGLLTDTQYF.

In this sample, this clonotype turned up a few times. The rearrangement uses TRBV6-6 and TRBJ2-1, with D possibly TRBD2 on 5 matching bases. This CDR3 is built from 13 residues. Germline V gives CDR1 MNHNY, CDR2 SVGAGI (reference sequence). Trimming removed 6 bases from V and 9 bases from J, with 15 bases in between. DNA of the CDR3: TGTGCCAGCAGCCACGAGGGTACCGCTGAGCAGTTCTTC. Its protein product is CASSHEGTAEQFF.

CDR3 sequence reads: CASSLGPSRPYF. CDR3 sequence (DNA): TGTGCCAGCAGTCTGGGGCCTTCGAGGCCGTACTTC. The gene calls are TRBV12-3 or TRBV12-4 and TRBJ2-7; tentatively, D is TRBD1 (5 bases). The CDR3 runs 12 residues. V lost 5 bases and J lost 12, with 17 bases in between.

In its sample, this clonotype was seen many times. The CDR3 DNA sequence: TGCAGTGCTAGAGGGCCGGGCCAGGGGGTGAACACTGAAGCTTTCTTT. As protein: CSARGPGQGVNTEAFF. This chain joins TRBV20-1 and TRBJ1-1; 7 positions agree with TRBD1. The J segment lost 0 bases and the V segment lost 1 base, leaving 8 bases of the junction unmatched. This CDR3 is 16 amino acids long. Germline CDR1 and CDR2: DFQATT and SNEGSKA (reference sequence).

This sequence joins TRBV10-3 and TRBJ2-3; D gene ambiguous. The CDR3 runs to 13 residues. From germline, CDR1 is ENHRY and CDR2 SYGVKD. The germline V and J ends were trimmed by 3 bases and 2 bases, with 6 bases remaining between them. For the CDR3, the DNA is TGTGCCATCAGTGACAGAAACACAGATACGCAGTATTTT. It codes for CAISDRNTDTQYF.

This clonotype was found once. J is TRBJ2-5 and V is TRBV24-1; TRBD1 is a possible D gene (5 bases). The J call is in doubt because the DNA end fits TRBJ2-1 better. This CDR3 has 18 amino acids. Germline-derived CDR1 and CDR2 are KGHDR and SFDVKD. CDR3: CATSAFPLDPGNYNEQFF. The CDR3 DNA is TGTGCCACCAGTGCCTTCCCCCTCGACCCAGGGAATTACAATGAGCAGTTCTTC.

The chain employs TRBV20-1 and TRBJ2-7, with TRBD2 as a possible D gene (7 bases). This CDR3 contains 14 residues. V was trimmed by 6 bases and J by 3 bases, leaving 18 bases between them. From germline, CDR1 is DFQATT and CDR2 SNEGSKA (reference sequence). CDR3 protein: CSAHRGRGYYEQYF. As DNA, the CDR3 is TGCAGTGCCCACCGGGGGCGGGGGTACTACGAGCAGTACTTC.

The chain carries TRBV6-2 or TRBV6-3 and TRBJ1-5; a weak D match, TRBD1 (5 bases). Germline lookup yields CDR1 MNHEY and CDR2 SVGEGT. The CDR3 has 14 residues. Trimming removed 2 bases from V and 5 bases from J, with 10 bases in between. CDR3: CASSYPQGHQPQHF. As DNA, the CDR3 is TGTGCCAGCAGTTACCCCCAGGGTCATCAGCCCCAGCATTTT.

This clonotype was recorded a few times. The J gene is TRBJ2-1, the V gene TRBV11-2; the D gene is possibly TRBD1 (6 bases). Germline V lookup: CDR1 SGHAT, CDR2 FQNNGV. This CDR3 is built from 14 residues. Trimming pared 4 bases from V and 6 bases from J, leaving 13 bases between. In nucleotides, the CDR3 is TGTGCCAGCAGCTATCAGACAGGCGGCAATGAGCAGTTCTTC. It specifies CASSYQTGGNEQFF.

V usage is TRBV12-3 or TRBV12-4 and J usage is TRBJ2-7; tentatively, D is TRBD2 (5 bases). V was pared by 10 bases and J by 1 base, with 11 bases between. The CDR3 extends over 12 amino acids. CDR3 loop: CAILGSSYEQYF. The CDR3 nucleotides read TGTGCCATCCTGGGGAGTTCCTACGAGCAGTACTTC.

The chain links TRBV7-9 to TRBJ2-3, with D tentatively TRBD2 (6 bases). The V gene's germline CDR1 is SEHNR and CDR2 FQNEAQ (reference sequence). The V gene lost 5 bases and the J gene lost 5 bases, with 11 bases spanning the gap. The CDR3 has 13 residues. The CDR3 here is CASSRGGVDTQYF. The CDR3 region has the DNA TGTGCCAGCAGCCGCGGAGGGGTAGATACGCAGTATTTT.

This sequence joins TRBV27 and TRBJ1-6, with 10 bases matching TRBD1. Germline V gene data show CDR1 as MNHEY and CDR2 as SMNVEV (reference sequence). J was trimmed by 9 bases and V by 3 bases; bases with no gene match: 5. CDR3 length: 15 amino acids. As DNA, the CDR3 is TGTGCCAGCAGTTTGGACAGGGGGTTCGCTTCACCCCTCCACTTT. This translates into CASSLDRGFASPLHF.

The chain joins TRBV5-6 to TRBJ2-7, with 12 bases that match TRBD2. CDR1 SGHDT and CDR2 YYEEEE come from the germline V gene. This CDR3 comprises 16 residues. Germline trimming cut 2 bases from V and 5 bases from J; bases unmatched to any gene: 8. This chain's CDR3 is CASSLRLAGGLDEQYF. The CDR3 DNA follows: TGTGCCAGCAGCTTACGGCTAGCGGGAGGGCTAGACGAGCAGTACTTC.

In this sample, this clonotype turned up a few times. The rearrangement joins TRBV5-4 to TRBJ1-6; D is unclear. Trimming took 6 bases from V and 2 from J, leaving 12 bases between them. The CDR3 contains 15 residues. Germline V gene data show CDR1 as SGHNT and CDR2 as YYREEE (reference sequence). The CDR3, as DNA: TGTGCCAGCACCCCATCCGGGACCTATAATTCACCCCTCCACTTT. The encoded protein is CASTPSGTYNSPLHF.

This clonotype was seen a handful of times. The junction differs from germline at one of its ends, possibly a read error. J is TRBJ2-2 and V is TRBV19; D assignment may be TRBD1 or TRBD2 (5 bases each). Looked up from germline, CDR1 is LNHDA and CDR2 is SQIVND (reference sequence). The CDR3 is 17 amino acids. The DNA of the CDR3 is TGTGCCAGTAGTTTAGAATCGGGGCTAGTGAGCACCGGGGAGCTGTTTTTT. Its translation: CASSLESGLVSTGELFF. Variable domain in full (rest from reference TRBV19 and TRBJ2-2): DGGITQSPKYLFRKEGQNVTLSCEQNLNHDAMYWYRQDPGQGLRLIYYSQIVNDFQKGDIAEGYSVSREKKESFPLTVTSAQKNPTAFYLCASSLESGLVSTGELFFGEGSRLTVL.

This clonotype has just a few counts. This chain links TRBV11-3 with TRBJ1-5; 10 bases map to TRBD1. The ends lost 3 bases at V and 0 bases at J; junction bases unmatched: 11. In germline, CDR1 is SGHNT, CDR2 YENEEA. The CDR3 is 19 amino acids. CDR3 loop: CASSFPPGTGDDSNQPQHF. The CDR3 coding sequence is TGTGCCAGCAGCTTCCCCCCCGGGACAGGGGACGATAGCAATCAGCCCCAGCATTTT.

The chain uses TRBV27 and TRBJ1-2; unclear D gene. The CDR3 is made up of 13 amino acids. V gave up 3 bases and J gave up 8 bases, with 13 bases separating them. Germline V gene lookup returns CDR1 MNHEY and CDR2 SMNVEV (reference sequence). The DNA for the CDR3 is TGTGCCAGCAGTTTCCGGGCCCAGATGGGCTACACCTTC. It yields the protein CASSFRAQMGYTF.

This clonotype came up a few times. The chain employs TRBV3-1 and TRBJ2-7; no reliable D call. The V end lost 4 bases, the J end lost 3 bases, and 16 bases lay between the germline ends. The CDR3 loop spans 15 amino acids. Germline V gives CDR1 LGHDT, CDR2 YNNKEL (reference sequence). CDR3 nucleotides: TGTGCCAGCAGCCCACGACTGAGCCGTCACTACGAGCAGTACTTC. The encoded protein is CASSPRLSRHYEQYF.

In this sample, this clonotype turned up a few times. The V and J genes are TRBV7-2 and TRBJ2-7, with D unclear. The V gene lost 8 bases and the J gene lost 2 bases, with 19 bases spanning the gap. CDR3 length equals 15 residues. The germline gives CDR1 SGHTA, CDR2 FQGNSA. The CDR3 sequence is CASRPGRVEAYEQYF. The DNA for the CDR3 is TGTGCCAGCCGACCCGGTAGGGTAGAAGCCTACGAGCAGTACTTC.

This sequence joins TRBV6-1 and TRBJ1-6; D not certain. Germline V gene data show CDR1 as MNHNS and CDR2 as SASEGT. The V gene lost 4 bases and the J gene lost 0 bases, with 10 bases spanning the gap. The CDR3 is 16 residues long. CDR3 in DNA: TGTGCCAGCAGTGGTGGCTCGAGCTCCTATAATTCACCCCTCCACTTT. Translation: CASSGGSSSYNSPLHF.

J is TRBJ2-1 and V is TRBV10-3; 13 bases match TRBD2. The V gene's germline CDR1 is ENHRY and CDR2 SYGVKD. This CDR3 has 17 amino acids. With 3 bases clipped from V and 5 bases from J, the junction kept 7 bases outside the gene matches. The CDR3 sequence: CAISDRWTSGGNNEQFF. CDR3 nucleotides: TGTGCCATCAGTGACCGATGGACTAGCGGGGGCAACAATGAGCAGTTCTTC.

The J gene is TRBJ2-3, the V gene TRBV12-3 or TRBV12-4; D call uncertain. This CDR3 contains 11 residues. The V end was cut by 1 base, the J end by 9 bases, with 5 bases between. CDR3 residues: CASSLVRTQYF. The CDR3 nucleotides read TGTGCCAGCAGTTTAGTAAGGACGCAGTATTTT.

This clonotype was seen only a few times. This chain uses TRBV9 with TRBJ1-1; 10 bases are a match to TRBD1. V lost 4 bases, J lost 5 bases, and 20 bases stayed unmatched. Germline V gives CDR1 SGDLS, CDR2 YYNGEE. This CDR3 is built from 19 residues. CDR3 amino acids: CASSTREGTGEILWTEAFF. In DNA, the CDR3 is TGTGCCAGCAGCACCCGAGAAGGGACAGGGGAGATCCTTTGGACTGAAGCTTTCTTT.

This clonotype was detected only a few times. CDR3 loop: CASSSDREEREKMETQYF. The CDR3 coding sequence is TGTGCCAGCAGCTCCGACAGGGAGGAGCGGGAGAAGATGGAGACCCAGTACTTC. The chain links TRBV7-3 to TRBJ2-5; tentative D call: TRBD2 (8 bases). Germline V gene lookup returns CDR1 SGHTA and CDR2 FQGTGA. The CDR3 loop spans 18 amino acids. Trimming took off 4 bases at V and 5 bases at J, with 26 bases between the two ends.

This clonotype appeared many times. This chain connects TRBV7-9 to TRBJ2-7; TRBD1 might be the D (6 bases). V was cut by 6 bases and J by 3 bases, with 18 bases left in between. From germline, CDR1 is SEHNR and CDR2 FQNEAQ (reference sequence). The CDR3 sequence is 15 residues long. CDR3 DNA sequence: TGTGCCAGCAGGCCAGTAGGGGGACACGGCTACGAGCAGTACTTC. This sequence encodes CASRPVGGHGYEQYF.